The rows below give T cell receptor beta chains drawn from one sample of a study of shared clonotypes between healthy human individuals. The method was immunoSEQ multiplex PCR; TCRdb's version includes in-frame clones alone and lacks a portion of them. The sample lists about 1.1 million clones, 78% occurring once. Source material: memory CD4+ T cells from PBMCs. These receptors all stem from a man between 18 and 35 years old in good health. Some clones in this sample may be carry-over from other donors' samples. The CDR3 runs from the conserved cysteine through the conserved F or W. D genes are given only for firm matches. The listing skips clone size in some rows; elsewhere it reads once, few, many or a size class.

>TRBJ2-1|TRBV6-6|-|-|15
CASRAGLQLNNEQFF
TGTGCCAGCAGAGCCGGACTCCAACTTAACAATGAGCAGTTCTTC
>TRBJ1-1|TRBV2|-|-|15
CASSAFGTGRTEAFF
TGTGCCAGCAGCGCCTTCGGTACAGGTCGGACTGAAGCTTTCTTT
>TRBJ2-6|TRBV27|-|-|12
CASTPGANVLTF
TGTGCCAGCACCCCTGGGGCCAACGTCCTGACTTTC
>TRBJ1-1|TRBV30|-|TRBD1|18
CAWSPLGQGAKMDTEAFF
TGTGCCTGGAGTCCATTGGGGCAGGGGGCAAAAATGGACACTGAAGCTTTCTTT
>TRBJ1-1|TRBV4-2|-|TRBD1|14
CASSQGQINTEAFF
TGTGCCAGCAGCCAGGGACAGATAAACACTGAAGCTTTCTTT
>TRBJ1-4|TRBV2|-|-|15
CASSEGGATNEKLFF
TGTGCCAGCAGTGAAGGTGGGGCAACTAATGAAAAACTGTTTTTT
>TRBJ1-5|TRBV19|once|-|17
CASSIEGRRGMNQPQHF
TGTGCCAGTAGTATAGAGGGGCGTCGGGGAATGAATCAGCCCCAGCATTTT
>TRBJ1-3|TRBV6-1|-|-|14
CASRRGDSGNTIYF
TGTGCCAGCAGAAGAGGGGACTCTGGAAACACCATATATTTT
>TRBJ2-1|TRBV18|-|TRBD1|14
CASSGDRAVNEQFF
TGTGCCAGCTCAGGGGACAGGGCAGTCAATGAGCAGTTCTTC
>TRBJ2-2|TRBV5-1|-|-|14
CASSSTSNTGELFF
TGCGCCAGCAGCTCTACTTCGAACACCGGGGAGCTGTTTTTT
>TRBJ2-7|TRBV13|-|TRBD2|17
CASSFYSLAGVSYEQYF
TGTGCCAGCAGCTTTTACTCCCTAGCGGGCGTCTCCTACGAGCAGTACTTC
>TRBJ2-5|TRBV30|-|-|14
CAWSTGRLGETQYF
TGTGCCTGGAGTACGGGACGGCTTGGGGAGACCCAGTACTTC
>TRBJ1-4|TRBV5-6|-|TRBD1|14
CASSQTGANEKLFF
TGTGCCAGCAGCCAGACAGGGGCTAATGAAAAACTGTTTTTT
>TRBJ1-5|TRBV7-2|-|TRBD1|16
CASSPPRTGGTQPQHF
TGTGCCAGCAGCCCCCCTCGGACAGGGGGCACTCAGCCCCAGCATTTT
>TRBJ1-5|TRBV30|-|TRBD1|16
CAWSSFGTGNNQPQHF
TGTGCCTGGAGTTCATTCGGGACAGGGAACAATCAGCCCCAGCATTTT
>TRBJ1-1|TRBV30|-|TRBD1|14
CAWSPPGQGAEAFF
TGTGCCTGGAGTCCCCCGGGACAGGGGGCTGAAGCTTTCTTT
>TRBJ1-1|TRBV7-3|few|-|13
CASSQTPGRPAFF
TGTGCCAGCAGCCAGACACCGGGAAGGCCAGCTTTCTTT
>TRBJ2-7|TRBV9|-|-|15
CASSPGTVIFDEQYF
TGTGCCAGCAGCCCAGGTACGGTGATCTTTGACGAGCAGTACTTC